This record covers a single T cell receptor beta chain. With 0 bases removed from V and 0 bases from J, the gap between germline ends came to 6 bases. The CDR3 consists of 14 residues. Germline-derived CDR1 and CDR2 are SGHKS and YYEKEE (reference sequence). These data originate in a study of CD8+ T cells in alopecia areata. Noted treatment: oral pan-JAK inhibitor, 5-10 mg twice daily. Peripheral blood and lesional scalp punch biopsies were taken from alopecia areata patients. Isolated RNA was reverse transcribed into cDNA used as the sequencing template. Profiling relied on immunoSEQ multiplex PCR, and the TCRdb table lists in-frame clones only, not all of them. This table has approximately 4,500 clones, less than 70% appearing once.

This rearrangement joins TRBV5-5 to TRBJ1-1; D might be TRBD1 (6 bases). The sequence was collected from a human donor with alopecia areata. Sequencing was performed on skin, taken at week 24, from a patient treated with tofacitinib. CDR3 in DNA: TGTGCCAGCAGCTTGGGGACAGTGAACACTGAAGCTTTCTTT. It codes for CASSLGTVNTEAFF.